The clone carrying this T cell receptor beta chain showed up many times. Its antigen is unidentified. The sample comes from a study of CD8 T cells in ankylosing spondylitis. TCRdb re-called the 5' RACE reads with MiXCR, one entry per CDR3 protein. The sample holds more than 200,000 distinct CDR3 sequences, 24% seen once. The study, taken as a whole, reports: Reports say disease-linked clones showed up significantly more in matched ankylosing spondylitis synovial fluid. A subset of motif variants has previously been described in the synovial fluid and blood of reactive arthritis.

Germline-derived CDR1 and CDR2 are ENHRY and SYGVKD. The CDR3 totals 18 residues. V was trimmed by 3 bases and J by 1 base, leaving 16 bases between them. Sequencing was performed on blood, either unsorted or a sorted T cell fraction (not recorded which). The clonotype was recovered from a male donor with ankylosing spondylitis or in good health (not recorded which). The chain carries TRBV10-3 and TRBJ2-6; D is perhaps TRBD1 or TRBD2 (6 bases each). The CDR3 DNA reads as TGTGCCATCAGTGATGTTGGGCAGGGGAGGTCTGGGGCCAACGTCCTGACTTTC. It encodes CAISDVGQGRSGANVLTF.